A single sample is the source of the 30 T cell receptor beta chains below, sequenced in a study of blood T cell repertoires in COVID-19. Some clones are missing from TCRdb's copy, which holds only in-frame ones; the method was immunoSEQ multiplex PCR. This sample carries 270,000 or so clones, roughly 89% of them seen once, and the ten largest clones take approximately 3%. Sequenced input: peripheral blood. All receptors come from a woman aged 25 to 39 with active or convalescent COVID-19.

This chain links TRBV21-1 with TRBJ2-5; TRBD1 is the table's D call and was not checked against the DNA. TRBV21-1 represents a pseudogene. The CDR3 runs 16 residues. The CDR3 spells CASSFPGTGGGATQYF. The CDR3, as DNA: TGTGCCAGCAGCTTCCCCGGGACAGGGGGTGGTGCGACCCAGTACTTC.

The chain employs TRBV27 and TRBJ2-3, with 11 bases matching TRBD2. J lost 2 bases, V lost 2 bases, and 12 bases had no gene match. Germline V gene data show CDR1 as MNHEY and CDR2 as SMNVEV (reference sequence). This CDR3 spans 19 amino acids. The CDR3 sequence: CASSLTLSLAGGDTDTQYF. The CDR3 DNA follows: TGTGCCAGCAGTTTAACGCTGAGTCTAGCGGGGGGTGACACAGATACGCAGTATTTT.

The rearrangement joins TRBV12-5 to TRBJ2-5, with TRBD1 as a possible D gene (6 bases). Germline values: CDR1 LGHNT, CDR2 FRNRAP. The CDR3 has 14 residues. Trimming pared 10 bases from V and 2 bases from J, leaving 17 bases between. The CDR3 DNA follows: TGTGCTAAAGCCCGGGACACCCTTCAAGAGACCCAGTACTTC. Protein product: CAKARDTLQETQYF.

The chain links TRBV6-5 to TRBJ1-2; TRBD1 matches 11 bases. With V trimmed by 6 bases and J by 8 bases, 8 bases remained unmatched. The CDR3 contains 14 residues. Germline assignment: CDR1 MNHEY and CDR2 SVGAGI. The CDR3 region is CASSRDRGSSGYTF. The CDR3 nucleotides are TGTGCCAGCAGCCGGGACAGGGGGTCGTCCGGCTACACCTTC.

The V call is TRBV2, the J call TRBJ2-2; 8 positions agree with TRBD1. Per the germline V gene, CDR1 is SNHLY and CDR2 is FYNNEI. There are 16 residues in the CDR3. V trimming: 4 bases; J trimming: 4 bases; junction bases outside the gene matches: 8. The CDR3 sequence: CASSAIRGPSTGELFF. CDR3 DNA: TGTGCCAGCAGTGCGATCAGGGGGCCCAGCACCGGGGAGCTGTTTTTT.

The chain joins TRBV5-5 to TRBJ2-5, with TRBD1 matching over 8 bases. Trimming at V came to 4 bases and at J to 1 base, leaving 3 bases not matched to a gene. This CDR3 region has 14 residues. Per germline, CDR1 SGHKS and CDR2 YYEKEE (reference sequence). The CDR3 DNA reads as TGTGCCAGCAGCACAGGACAGGGCCAAGAGACCCAGTACTTC. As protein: CASSTGQGQETQYF. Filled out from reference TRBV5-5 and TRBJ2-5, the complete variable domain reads DAGVTQSPTHLIKTRGQQVTLRCSPISGHKSVSWYQQVLGQGPQFIFQYYEKEERGRGNFPDRFSARQFPNYSSELNVNALLLGDSALYLCASSTGQGQETQYFGPGTRLLVL.

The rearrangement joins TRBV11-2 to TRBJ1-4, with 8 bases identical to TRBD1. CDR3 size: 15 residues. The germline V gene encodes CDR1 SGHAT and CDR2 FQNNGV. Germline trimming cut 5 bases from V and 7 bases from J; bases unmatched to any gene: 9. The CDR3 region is CASSPGTGWVEKLFF. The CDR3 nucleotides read TGTGCCAGCAGCCCAGGGACAGGCTGGGTTGAAAAACTGTTTTTT.

The CDR3 reads CASSEPQGRAFF. The CDR3 DNA is TGTGCCAGCAGTGAGCCACAGGGTAGGGCTTTCTTT. This chain connects TRBV25-1 to TRBJ1-1, with D possibly being TRBD1 (6 bases). Germline CDR1 reads MGHDK; CDR2 reads SYGVNS. Trimming cost V 3 bases and J 11 bases, with 13 bases left between them. This CDR3 region has 12 residues.

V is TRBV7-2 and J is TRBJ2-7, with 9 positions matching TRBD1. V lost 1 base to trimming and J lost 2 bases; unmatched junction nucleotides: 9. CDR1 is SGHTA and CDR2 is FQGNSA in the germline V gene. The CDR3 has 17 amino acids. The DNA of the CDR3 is TGTGCCAGCAGCTTAGGTGGACAGGGGCAGAGAGCCTACGAGCAGTACTTC. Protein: CASSLGGQGQRAYEQYF.

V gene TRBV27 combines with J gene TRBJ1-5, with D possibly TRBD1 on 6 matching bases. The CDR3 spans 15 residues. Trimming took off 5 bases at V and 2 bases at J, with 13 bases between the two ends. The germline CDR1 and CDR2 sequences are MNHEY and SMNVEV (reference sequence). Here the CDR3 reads CASSLVTGGNQPQHF. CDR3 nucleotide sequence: TGTGCCAGCAGTCTTGTGACAGGAGGCAATCAGCCCCAGCATTTT.

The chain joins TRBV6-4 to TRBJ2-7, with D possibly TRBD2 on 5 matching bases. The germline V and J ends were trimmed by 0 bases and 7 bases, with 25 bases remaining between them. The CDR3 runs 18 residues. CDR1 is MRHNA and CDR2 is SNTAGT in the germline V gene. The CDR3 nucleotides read TGTGCCAGCAGTGACTCGAGGGTCGTACCCCTCAACGGTACAGAGCAGTACTTC. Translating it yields CASSDSRVVPLNGTEQYF.

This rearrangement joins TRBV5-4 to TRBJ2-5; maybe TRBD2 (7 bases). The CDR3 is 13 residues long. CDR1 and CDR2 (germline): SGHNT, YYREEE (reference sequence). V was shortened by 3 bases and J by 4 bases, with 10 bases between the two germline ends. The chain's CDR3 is CASSWGGRETQYF. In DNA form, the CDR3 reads TGTGCCAGCAGCTGGGGGGGCCGAGAGACCCAGTACTTC.

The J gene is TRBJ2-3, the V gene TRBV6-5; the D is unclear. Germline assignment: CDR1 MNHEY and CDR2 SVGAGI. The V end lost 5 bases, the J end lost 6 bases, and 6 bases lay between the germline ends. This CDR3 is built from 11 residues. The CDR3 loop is CASSHGDTQYF. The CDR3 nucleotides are TGTGCCAGCAGTCACGGGGATACGCAGTATTTT.

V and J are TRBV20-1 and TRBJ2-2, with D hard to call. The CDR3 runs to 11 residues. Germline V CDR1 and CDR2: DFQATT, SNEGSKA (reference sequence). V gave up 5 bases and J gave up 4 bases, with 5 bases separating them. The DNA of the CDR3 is TGCAGTGCTTCTAGCACCGGGGAGCTGTTTTTT. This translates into CSASSTGELFF.

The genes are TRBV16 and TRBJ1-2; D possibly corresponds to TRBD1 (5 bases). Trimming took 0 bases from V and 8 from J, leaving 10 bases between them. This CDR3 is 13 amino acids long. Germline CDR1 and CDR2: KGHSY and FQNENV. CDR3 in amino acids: CASSQSQGAGYTF. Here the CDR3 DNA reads TGTGCCAGCAGCCAATCGCAGGGTGCGGGCTACACCTTC.

The DNA of the CDR3 is TGTGCCAGCAGCCGTGGACTACAGGGAAACACCATATATTTT. Translated: CASSRGLQGNTIYF. V and J are TRBV6-6 and TRBJ1-3; D ambiguous. V shed 6 bases and J shed 4 bases, with 13 bases lying between them. This CDR3 is built from 14 residues. CDR1 and CDR2 (germline): MNHNY, SVGAGI (reference sequence).

Written as DNA, the CDR3 is TGTGCCACCAGTGATTCTTCCCCCGGGACAGGGCCAGATACGCAGTATTTT. This gives the protein CATSDSSPGTGPDTQYF. The chain employs TRBV24-1 and TRBJ2-3; 9 nucleotides match TRBD1. V shed 2 bases, J shed 4 bases, and the junction held 9 bases outside the gene matches. The CDR3 has 17 residues. The germline V gene has CDR1 KGHDR and CDR2 SFDVKD.

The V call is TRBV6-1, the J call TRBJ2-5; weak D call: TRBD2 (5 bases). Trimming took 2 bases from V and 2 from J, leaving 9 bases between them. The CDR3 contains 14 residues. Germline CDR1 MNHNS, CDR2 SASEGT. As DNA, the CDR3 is TGTGCCAGCAGTGAATCCCCGGGACAAGAGACCCAGTACTTC. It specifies CASSESPGQETQYF.

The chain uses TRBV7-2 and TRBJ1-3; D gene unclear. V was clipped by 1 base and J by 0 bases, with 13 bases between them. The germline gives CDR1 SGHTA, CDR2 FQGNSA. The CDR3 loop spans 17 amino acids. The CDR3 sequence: CASSLEALGSSGNTIYF. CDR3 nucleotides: TGTGCCAGCAGCTTAGAGGCTCTAGGCTCCTCTGGAAACACCATATATTTT.

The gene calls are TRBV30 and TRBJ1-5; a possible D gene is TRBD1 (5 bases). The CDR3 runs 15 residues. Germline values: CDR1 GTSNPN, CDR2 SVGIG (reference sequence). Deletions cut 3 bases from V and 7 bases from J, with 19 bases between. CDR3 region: CAWRVRARRRQPQHF. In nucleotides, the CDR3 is TGTGCCTGGAGAGTCAGGGCGAGAAGACGGCAGCCCCAGCATTTT.

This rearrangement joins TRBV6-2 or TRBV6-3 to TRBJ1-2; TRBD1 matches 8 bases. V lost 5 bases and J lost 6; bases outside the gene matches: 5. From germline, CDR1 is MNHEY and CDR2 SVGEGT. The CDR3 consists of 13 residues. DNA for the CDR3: TGTGCCAGCAGTCCGACGGACAGGGATGGCTACACCTTC. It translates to CASSPTDRDGYTF.

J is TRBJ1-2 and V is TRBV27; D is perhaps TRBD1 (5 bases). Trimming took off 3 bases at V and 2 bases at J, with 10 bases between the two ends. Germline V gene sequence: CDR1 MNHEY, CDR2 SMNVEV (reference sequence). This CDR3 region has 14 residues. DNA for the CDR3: TGTGCCAGCAGTTTGGCACGGACAAACTATGGCTACACCTTC. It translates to CASSLARTNYGYTF.

The CDR3 region has the DNA TGTGCCAGCAGTCCGCCAGGGCTTAGGGGGACAGATACGCAGTATTTT. This translates into CASSPPGLRGTDTQYF. The chain carries TRBV27 and TRBJ2-3, with D possibly matching TRBD1 (6 bases). Germline values: CDR1 MNHEY, CDR2 SMNVEV (reference sequence). The CDR3 is made up of 16 amino acids. V lost 5 bases and J 3 bases, leaving 18 bases between the germline ends.

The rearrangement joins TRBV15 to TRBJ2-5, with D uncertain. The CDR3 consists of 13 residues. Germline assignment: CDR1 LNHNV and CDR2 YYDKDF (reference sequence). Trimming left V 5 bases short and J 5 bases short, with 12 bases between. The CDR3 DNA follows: TGTGCCACCAGCCGCCCCCCCGGGGAGACCCAGTACTTC. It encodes CATSRPPGETQYF. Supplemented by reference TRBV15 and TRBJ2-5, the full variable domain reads DAMVIQNPRYQVTQFGKPVTLSCSQTLNHNVMYWYQQKSSQAPKLLFHYYDKDFNNEADTPDNFQSRRPNTSFCFLDIRSPGLGDTAMYLCATSRPPGETQYFGPGTRLLVL.

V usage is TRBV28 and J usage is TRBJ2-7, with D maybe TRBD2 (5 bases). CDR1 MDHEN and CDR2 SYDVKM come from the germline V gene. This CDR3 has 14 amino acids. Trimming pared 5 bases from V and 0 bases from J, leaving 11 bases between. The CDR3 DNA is TGTGCCAGCAGTACTCCGGGATCCTCCTACGAGCAGTACTTC. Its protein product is CASSTPGSSYEQYF.

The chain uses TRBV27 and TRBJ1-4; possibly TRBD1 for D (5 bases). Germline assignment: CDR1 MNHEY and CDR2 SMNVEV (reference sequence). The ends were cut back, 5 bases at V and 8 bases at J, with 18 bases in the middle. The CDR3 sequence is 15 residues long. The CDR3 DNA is TGTGCCAGCAGTCTTAGGGCAGGGTTCAGGGAAAAACTGTTTTTT. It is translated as CASSLRAGFREKLFF.

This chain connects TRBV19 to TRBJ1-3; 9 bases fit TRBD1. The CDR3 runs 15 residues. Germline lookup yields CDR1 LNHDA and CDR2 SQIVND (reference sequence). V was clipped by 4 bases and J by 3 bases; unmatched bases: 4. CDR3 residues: CASSTGQGRGNTIYF. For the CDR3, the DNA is TGTGCCAGTAGTACGGGACAGGGCCGTGGAAACACCATATATTTT.

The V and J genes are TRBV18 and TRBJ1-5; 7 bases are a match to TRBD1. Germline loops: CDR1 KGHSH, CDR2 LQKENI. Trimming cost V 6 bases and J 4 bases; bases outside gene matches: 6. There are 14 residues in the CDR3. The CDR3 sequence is CASSGDSKNQPQHF. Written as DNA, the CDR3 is TGTGCCAGCTCGGGGGACAGTAAAAATCAGCCCCAGCATTTT. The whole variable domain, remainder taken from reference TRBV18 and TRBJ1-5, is NAGVMQNPRHLVRRRGQEARLRCSPMKGHSHVYWYRQLPEEGLKFMVYLQKENIIDESGMPKERFSAEFPKEGPSILRIQQVVRGDSAAYFCASSGDSKNQPQHFGDGTRLSIL.

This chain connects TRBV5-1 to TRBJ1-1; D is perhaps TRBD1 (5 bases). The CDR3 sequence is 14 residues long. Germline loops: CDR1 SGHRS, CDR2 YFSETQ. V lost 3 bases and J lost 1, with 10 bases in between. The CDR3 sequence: CASSWGVRNTEAFF. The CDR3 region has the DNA TGCGCCAGCAGCTGGGGGGTAAGGAACACTGAAGCTTTCTTT.

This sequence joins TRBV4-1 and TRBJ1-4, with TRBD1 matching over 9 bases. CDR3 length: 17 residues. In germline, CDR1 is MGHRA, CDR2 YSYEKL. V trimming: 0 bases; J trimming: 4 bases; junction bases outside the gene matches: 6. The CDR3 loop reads CASSQDLGTGSNEKLFF. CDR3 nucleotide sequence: TGCGCCAGCAGCCAAGATCTGGGGACAGGGAGTAATGAAAAACTGTTTTTT.